The 10 T cell receptor beta chains given below trace back to one sample, sequenced in a study of human T cells and chemical hapten exposure. Total RNA extraction was carried out from unfractionated whole blood. TCRdb re-analysed the 5' RACE reads in MiXCR, keeping a single row per CDR3 protein. The profile covers 80,000 or so distinct CDR3 sequences, with around a sixth appearing a single time and approximately 6.3% taken by the ten largest. Receptor source: a female donor in good health.

This clonotype was counted a few times. The V and J genes are TRBV20-1 and TRBJ2-7; 9 bases agree with TRBD2. The CDR3 is 15 residues long. J gave up 1 base and V 3 bases, and 7 bases lay outside the gene matches. Per germline, CDR1 DFQATT and CDR2 SNEGSKA (reference sequence). CDR3 coding DNA: TGCAGTGCTAGTCGTAAACTAGCGGGTTCCTACGAGCAGTACTTC. Residues: CSASRKLAGSYEQYF.

There are many counts of this clonotype. The CDR3 here is CASSPFPRGRTEAFF. CDR3 nucleotide sequence: TGTGCCAGCAGCCCATTCCCGCGGGGGCGGACTGAAGCTTTCTTT. The V and J genes are TRBV7-2 and TRBJ1-1; TRBD1 might be the D (6 bases). The V gene lost 5 bases and the J gene lost 5 bases, with 18 bases spanning the gap. This CDR3 spans 15 amino acids. Germline values: CDR1 SGHTA, CDR2 FQGNSA. Full variable domain (missing parts from reference TRBV7-2 and TRBJ1-1): GAGVSQSPSNKVTEKGKDVELRCDPISGHTALYWYRQSLGQGLEFLIYFQGNSAPDKSGLPSDRFSAERTGGSVSTLTIQRTQQEDSAVYLCASSPFPRGRTEAFFGQGTRLTVV.

This clonotype turned up a few times. V usage is TRBV6-5 and J usage is TRBJ2-4; possibly TRBD2 for D (6 bases). The CDR3 is 16 amino acids. The V gene lost 2 bases and the J gene lost 1 base, with 12 bases spanning the gap. In germline, CDR1 is MNHEY, CDR2 SVGAGI. The CDR3 here is CASSYDGEVAKNIQYF. The DNA of the CDR3 is TGTGCCAGCAGTTACGACGGGGAGGTTGCCAAAAACATTCAGTACTTC.

This clonotype appeared a few times. V usage is TRBV7-9 and J usage is TRBJ2-5; D is perhaps TRBD1 (6 bases). Germline CDR1 is SEHNR and CDR2 is FQNEAQ (reference sequence). The CDR3 has 14 residues. Trimming pared 1 base from V and 1 base from J, leaving 7 bases between. DNA of the CDR3: TGTGCCAGCAGCTTAGGGACAGCCCAAGAGACCCAGTACTTC. The encoded protein is CASSLGTAQETQYF.

This clonotype was detected a few times. The chain has TRBV20-1 and TRBJ2-2; possible D gene TRBD2, 6 bases. CDR3 length: 11 amino acids. Germline CDR1 and CDR2: DFQATT and SNEGSKA (reference sequence). The CDR3 DNA sequence: TGCAGGAGGGCGGGGACCGGGGAGCTGTTTTTT. Residues: CRRAGTGELFF.

On this clonotype: The junction does not match germline at one end; this may be a read error. V gene TRBV6-5 combines with J gene TRBJ1-2; D might be TRBD1 (6 bases). Germline CDR1 and CDR2: MNHEY and SVGAGI. CDR3 length equals 16 residues. For the CDR3, the DNA is TGTGCCAGCAGTGACTCCTACAGGGAGACAAGCTATGGCTACACCTTC. It translates to CASSDSYRETSYGYTF.

This clonotype turned up a few times. V and J are TRBV5-1 and TRBJ2-5; D gene uncertain. CDR3 length: 12 residues. Trimming removed 4 bases at V and 4 bases at J, with 8 bases between. Looked up from germline, CDR1 is SGHRS and CDR2 is YFSETQ. CDR3 nucleotide sequence: TGCGCCAGCAGCGGAAACCGAGAGACCCAGTACTTC. This gives the protein CASSGNRETQYF.

The chain couples TRBV7-2 to TRBJ2-4, with 10 bases fitting TRBD1. V trimming: 0 bases; J trimming: 9 bases; junction bases outside the gene matches: 20. Germline CDR1 is SGHTA and CDR2 is FQGNSA. The CDR3 is 20 residues long. The CDR3 protein is CASSLAFRDRGRTSTGIQYF. The CDR3 coding sequence is TGTGCCAGCAGCTTAGCATTCCGGGACAGGGGACGGACCTCAACGGGCATTCAGTACTTC.

The sample holds a few counts of this clonotype. The chain joins TRBV20-1 to TRBJ2-7; D is tentatively TRBD1 or TRBD2 (6 bases each). Per germline, CDR1 DFQATT and CDR2 SNEGSKA (reference sequence). The length of the CDR3 is 13 residues. The V gene lost 5 bases and the J gene lost 5 bases, with 16 bases spanning the gap. The CDR3 sequence: CSAWDLGGHEQYF. The CDR3 DNA is TGCAGTGCTTGGGACCTGGGGGGCCACGAGCAGTACTTC.

The chain carries TRBV20-1 and TRBJ2-5; D is uncertain. Between the trimmed V and J ends, which lost 3 bases and 3 bases, there was a span of 8 bases. This CDR3 is 12 amino acids long. Germline V gene lookup returns CDR1 DFQATT and CDR2 SNEGSKA (reference sequence). CDR3 protein: CSASLGKETQYF. The CDR3 region has the DNA TGCAGTGCTAGTTTGGGGAAAGAGACCCAGTACTTC.